What follows are 24 T cell receptor beta chains derived from one specimen sequenced in a study of control samples from healthy donors and cancer patients. This table comes from immunoSEQ multiplex PCR, and its TCRdb copy is limited to in-frame clones, with some not included. The top ten hold approximately 4.8% of the sample, which has roughly 76,000 clones, 94% seen once. Input material: blood. The receptors come from a woman between 18 and 30 years old in good health.

J is TRBJ1-2 and V is TRBV28, with D uncertain. The germline gives CDR1 MDHEN, CDR2 SYDVKM. CDR3 length: 16 residues. Deletions cut 3 bases from V and 4 bases from J, with 18 bases between. CDR3 region: CASSLSEGLGAYGYTF. CDR3 sequence (DNA): TGTGCCAGCAGTTTGAGTGAGGGTTTGGGTGCCTATGGCTACACCTTC.

This rearrangement joins TRBV19 to TRBJ2-1; 10 nucleotides align to TRBD2. V lost 5 bases and J lost 2; bases outside the gene matches: 3. This CDR3 spans 15 amino acids. From germline, CDR1 is LNHDA and CDR2 SQIVND (reference sequence). This CDR3 reads CASSPTSGPYNEQFF. In nucleotides, the CDR3 is TGTGCCAGTAGTCCGACTAGCGGGCCCTACAATGAGCAGTTCTTC. Based on the CDR3 plus reference TRBV19 and TRBJ2-1, the full variable domain is DGGITQSPKYLFRKEGQNVTLSCEQNLNHDAMYWYRQDPGQGLRLIYYSQIVNDFQKGDIAEGYSVSREKKESFPLTVTSAQKNPTAFYLCASSPTSGPYNEQFFGPGTRLTVL.

This clone came up once. This rearrangement joins TRBV28 to TRBJ1-5; possible D gene TRBD1, 6 bases. V lost 5 bases to trimming and J lost 1 base, with 12 bases between them. Germline CDR1 is MDHEN and CDR2 is SYDVKM. The CDR3 covers 15 residues. The CDR3 DNA sequence: TGTGCCAGCAGTGTCGGGACACCGAGCAATCAGCCCCAGCATTTT. This encodes CASSVGTPSNQPQHF.

This clone is a singleton in its sample. This chain joins TRBV18 and TRBJ1-1, with a weak D call TRBD1 (6 bases). Trimming pared 4 bases from V and 2 bases from J, leaving 11 bases between. CDR1 is KGHSH and CDR2 is LQKENI in the germline V gene. CDR3 length: 14 amino acids. The CDR3 spells CASSLRQANTEAFF. The CDR3 DNA is TGTGCCAGCTCACTCCGACAGGCAAACACTGAAGCTTTCTTT.

The sample holds one count of this clone. This chain connects TRBV7-9 to TRBJ2-7; no definite D call. V was clipped by 5 bases and J by 0 bases, with 5 bases between them. Germline loops: CDR1 SEHNR, CDR2 FQNEAQ (reference sequence). The CDR3 is 12 residues long. The CDR3 loop reads CASSLNSYEQYF. CDR3 coding DNA: TGTGCCAGCAGCCTGAACTCCTACGAGCAGTACTTC.

The V call is TRBV6-6, the J call TRBJ1-1, with D unclear. CDR3 length: 16 amino acids. V gave up 6 bases and J gave up 0 bases, with 17 bases separating them. The germline V gene encodes CDR1 MNHNY and CDR2 SVGAGI (reference sequence). The chain's CDR3 is CASSRPVGWVNTEAFF. In nucleotides, the CDR3 is TGTGCCAGCAGCAGGCCCGTTGGGTGGGTGAACACTGAAGCTTTCTTT.

This clone was counted once. The rearrangement links TRBV9 to TRBJ1-3; TRBD1 matches at 9 bases. V shed 0 bases and J 4 bases; nucleotides not matched to a gene: 5. The CDR3 runs to 16 residues. Germline-derived CDR1 and CDR2 are SGDLS and YYNGEE. CDR3 sequence: CASSVETGGSGNTIYF. CDR3 bases: TGTGCCAGCAGCGTAGAGACAGGGGGTAGCGGAAACACCATATATTTT.

The chain carries TRBV28 and TRBJ2-3; a weak D match, TRBD1 (6 bases). This CDR3 is 16 amino acids long. Trimming removed 3 bases from V and 2 bases from J, with 15 bases in between. Germline V gene sequence: CDR1 MDHEN, CDR2 SYDVKM. The CDR3 DNA reads TGTGCCAGCAGTTTCCTGGTCGGACAGAACACAGATACGCAGTATTTT. This encodes CASSFLVGQNTDTQYF.

The chain employs TRBV27 and TRBJ1-6; TRBD1 agrees at 10 bases. Germline V gives CDR1 MNHEY, CDR2 SMNVEV (reference sequence). J gave up 5 bases and V 4 bases, and 8 bases lay outside the gene matches. This CDR3 is built from 17 residues. The CDR3 sequence: CASSSGLGQGNNSPLHF. As DNA, the CDR3 is TGTGCCAGCAGTTCGGGGTTGGGACAGGGGAATAATTCACCCCTCCACTTT.

The chain joins TRBV3-1 (or the pseudogene TRBV3-2) to TRBJ2-7, with TRBD1 matching over 9 bases. The germline CDR1 and CDR2 sequences are LGHDT and YNNKEL (reference sequence). The trim removed 4 bases at V and 2 bases at J, leaving 9 bases unmatched. The CDR3 contains 16 residues. In DNA form, the CDR3 reads TGTGCCAGCAGCCCGTTAAGCCGGACAGGGGCCTACGAGCAGTACTTC. Translation gives CASSPLSRTGAYEQYF.

The gene calls are TRBV18 and TRBJ2-7; 7 bases agree with TRBD1. The J segment lost 4 bases and the V segment lost 5 bases, leaving 8 bases of the junction unmatched. Germline V lookup: CDR1 KGHSH, CDR2 LQKENI. The CDR3 runs to 14 residues. The CDR3 region is CASSSGDRLYEQYF. DNA of the CDR3: TGTGCCAGCTCAAGTGGGGACAGACTATACGAGCAGTACTTC.

CDR3 protein: CAISVVDYGYTF. In DNA, the CDR3 is TGTGCCATCAGTGTGGTGGATTATGGCTACACCTTC. This chain links TRBV10-3 with TRBJ1-2; D unclear. The CDR3 length is 12 residues. In germline, CDR1 is ENHRY, CDR2 SYGVKD. V dropped 4 bases and J dropped 5 bases, with 8 bases sitting between them.

This clone has a single count. For the CDR3, the DNA is TGCGCCAGCAATGGACTAGCTGGCTATAAGAATGAGCAGTTCTTC. It translates to CASNGLAGYKNEQFF. The V gene is TRBV10-2, the J gene TRBJ2-1, with 8 nucleotides matching TRBD2. Germline trimming cut 7 bases from V and 7 bases from J; bases unmatched to any gene: 12. CDR1 is WSHSY and CDR2 is SAAADI in the germline V gene. The CDR3 contains 15 residues.

This chain joins TRBV2 and TRBJ2-6; 8 nucleotides agree with TRBD1. Germline CDR1 is SNHLY and CDR2 is FYNNEI. V gave up 5 bases and J gave up 0 bases; unmatched junction bases: 3. This CDR3 region has 16 residues. CDR3 protein: CASSKTGGSGANVLTF. As DNA, the CDR3 is TGTGCCAGCAGTAAAACAGGGGGCTCTGGGGCCAACGTCCTGACTTTC.

V usage is TRBV6-1 and J usage is TRBJ2-3, with 10 bases matching TRBD1. The CDR3 runs to 16 residues. Germline CDR1 and CDR2: MNHNS and SASEGT. Unmatched junction bases numbered 7, after V lost 4 bases and J lost 3 bases. The CDR3 nucleotides read TGTGCCAGCAGTGGTCCAAGACAGGGGGCGACAGATACGCAGTATTTT. The encoded protein is CASSGPRQGATDTQYF.

The rearrangement links TRBV29-1 to TRBJ1-1; tentative D call: TRBD1 (6 bases). The V gene's germline CDR1 is SQVTM and CDR2 ANQGSEA. The CDR3 length is 16 residues. The V end was cut by 5 bases, the J end by 0 bases, with 19 bases between. The CDR3 DNA follows: TGCAGCGTTTCCGACAGGTCAAGAGGGATGAACACTGAAGCTTTCTTT. It is translated as CSVSDRSRGMNTEAFF.

The V gene is TRBV7-9, the J gene TRBJ1-1; D might be TRBD1 (6 bases). Trimming pared 7 bases from V and 7 bases from J, leaving 25 bases between. Per the germline V gene, CDR1 is SEHNR and CDR2 is FQNEAQ (reference sequence). CDR3 length: 16 amino acids. The DNA for the CDR3 is TGTGCCAGCAACGAGGGAGGCGGGGGGCTAGCGGGTGAAGCTTTCTTT. Translating gives CASNEGGGGLAGEAFF.

J is TRBJ1-2 and V is TRBV28, with D unclear. Germline values: CDR1 MDHEN, CDR2 SYDVKM. The V gene lost 3 bases and the J gene lost 0 bases, with 5 bases spanning the gap. This CDR3 is 13 amino acids long. CDR3 sequence (DNA): TGTGCCAGCAGTTTCGGAGCTAACTATGGCTACACCTTC. It is translated as CASSFGANYGYTF.

The chain employs TRBV19 and TRBJ2-1; unclear D gene. Germline V CDR1 and CDR2: LNHDA, SQIVND (reference sequence). V was trimmed by 1 base and J by 3 bases, leaving 7 bases between them. The CDR3 covers 14 residues. CDR3 in DNA: TGTGCCAGTAGTATAGGATCCCTCTACAATGAGCAGTTCTTC. As protein: CASSIGSLYNEQFF.

This clone showed up just a few times. V usage is TRBV4-1 and J usage is TRBJ2-2; a weak D match, TRBD2 (6 bases). Germline CDR1 reads MGHRA; CDR2 reads YSYEKL. This CDR3 region has 15 residues. V was pared by 3 bases and J by 4 bases, with 12 bases between. CDR3 in amino acids: CASSQEGLLTGELFF. The DNA of the CDR3 is TGCGCCAGCAGCCAGGAAGGACTACTCACCGGGGAGCTGTTTTTT.

The V call is TRBV27, the J call TRBJ2-3, with D possibly being TRBD2 (6 bases). Trimming took 6 bases from V and 5 from J, leaving 15 bases between them. The CDR3 is 14 residues long. The germline V gene has CDR1 MNHEY and CDR2 SMNVEV (reference sequence). The CDR3 reads CASSLRTTQDTQYF. DNA of the CDR3: TGTGCCAGCAGCCTGAGGACTACGCAAGATACGCAGTATTTT.

Points on this clone: Germline is not matched at one junction end, which may reflect a read error. The rearrangement joins TRBV28 to TRBJ2-3; D remains ambiguous. CDR3 length: 10 residues. Germline V gene sequence: CDR1 MDHEN, CDR2 SYDVKM. DNA of the CDR3: TGTGCCACCCAGGCAGATATGCAGTATTTT. Its translation: CATQADMQYF.

This chain joins TRBV7-9 and TRBJ1-1; a weak D match, TRBD1 (6 bases). Germline V CDR1 and CDR2: SEHNR, FQNEAQ (reference sequence). This CDR3 comprises 17 residues. V was cut by 4 bases and J by 2 bases, with 20 bases left in between. CDR3 DNA sequence: TGTGCCAGCAGCTCCTGGGGGCGGGGTACCCTCAACACTGAAGCTTTCTTT. Amino acid sequence: CASSSWGRGTLNTEAFF.

This clone was found once. J is TRBJ2-3 and V is TRBV3-1 (or the pseudogene TRBV3-2); 9 positions match TRBD2. In germline, CDR1 is LGHDT, CDR2 YNNKEL (reference sequence). The CDR3 totals 16 residues. V gave up 0 bases and J gave up 1 base; unmatched junction bases: 2. The CDR3, as DNA: TGTGCCAGCAGCCAAGACCAGCGGGGGGGCACAGATACGCAGTATTTT. Translating it yields CASSQDQRGGTDTQYF.